These 9 T cell receptor beta chains were sequenced from one sample in a study of cytomegalovirus exposure and HLA in healthy donors. The PCR made use of 60 Vbeta and 13 Jbeta primers. Profiled with immunoSEQ multiplex PCR; TCRdb holds only in-frame clones, not every one. This table holds about 250,000 clones, 72% found once. The sequencing input was PBMCs. These receptors all stem from a female donor in good health and CMV-seronegative.

The chain employs TRBV5-1 and TRBJ1-3, with D tentatively TRBD1 (5 bases). CDR1 and CDR2 (germline): SGHRS, YFSETQ. There are 14 residues in the CDR3. With 2 bases removed from V and 4 bases from J, the gap between germline ends came to 10 bases. The CDR3 DNA is TGCGCCAGCAGCTTCACAGGAGAGGGAAACACCATATATTTT. Its translation is CASSFTGEGNTIYF.

The chain carries TRBV11-3 and TRBJ1-1; D gene unclear. The V end lost 1 base, the J end lost 5 bases, and 17 bases lay between the germline ends. The germline CDR1 and CDR2 sequences are SGHNT and YENEEA. This CDR3 has 16 amino acids. In nucleotides, the CDR3 is TGTGCCAGCAGCTTAGGAGGACGGGGTAAATCTACTGAAGCTTTCTTT. Encoded protein: CASSLGGRGKSTEAFF.

The genes are TRBV6-6 and TRBJ2-7, with unresolved D. V dropped 0 bases and J dropped 3 bases, with 9 bases sitting between them. Looked up from germline, CDR1 is MNHNY and CDR2 is SVGAGI (reference sequence). The CDR3 extends over 14 amino acids. DNA for the CDR3: TGTGCCAGCAGTTACTCCCCTAGGCTCTACGAGCAGTACTTC. Its protein product is CASSYSPRLYEQYF.

This chain links TRBV18 with TRBJ1-5; D remains unclear. The V gene's germline CDR1 is KGHSH and CDR2 LQKENI. This CDR3 has 14 amino acids. Trimming cost V 3 bases and J 5 bases, with 11 bases left between them. The CDR3 DNA sequence: TGTGCCAGCTCACCCAACCTTAGAGATCAGCCCCAGCATTTT. The encoded protein is CASSPNLRDQPQHF.

The chain carries TRBV30 and TRBJ2-7, with 9 nucleotides matching TRBD2. J was trimmed by 7 bases and V by 5 bases; bases with no gene match: 6. The CDR3 has 12 residues. From germline, CDR1 is GTSNPN and CDR2 SVGIG (reference sequence). CDR3 residues: CAWGLASGEQYF. The CDR3 bases are TGTGCCTGGGGACTAGCGTCGGGGGAGCAGTACTTC.

DNA of the CDR3: TGTGCCATCAGCCCGATCGCGGGGATCACTGAAGCTTTCTTT. Amino acid sequence: CAISPIAGITEAFF. The gene calls are TRBV10-3 and TRBJ1-1; D is unclear. Germline V gives CDR1 ENHRY, CDR2 SYGVKD. The germline V and J ends were trimmed by 6 bases and 4 bases, with 15 bases remaining between them. This CDR3 has 14 residues.

For the CDR3, the DNA is TGTGCCAGCAGTGTAGTGATACGAGAGACCCAGTACTTC. Its protein is CASSVVIRETQYF. The chain uses TRBV2 and TRBJ2-5; unclear D gene. This CDR3 is 13 amino acids long. Germline V lookup: CDR1 SNHLY, CDR2 FYNNEI. Deletions cut 4 bases from V and 4 bases from J, with 10 bases between.

The chain employs TRBV9 and TRBJ2-3; 10 bases agree with TRBD2. Looked up from germline, CDR1 is SGDLS and CDR2 is YYNGEE. The CDR3 is 17 residues long. V was pared by 0 bases and J by 1 base, with 5 bases of the junction left unmatched. CDR3 nucleotides: TGTGCCAGCAGCGTAGGGACTAGCGGAATGGGCACAGATACGCAGTATTTT. It codes for CASSVGTSGMGTDTQYF.

The chain couples TRBV5-6 to TRBJ1-3; 8 bases are shared with TRBD1. V lost 4 bases to trimming and J lost 2 bases; unmatched junction nucleotides: 11. This CDR3 contains 17 residues. Germline lookup yields CDR1 SGHDT and CDR2 YYEEEE. DNA of the CDR3: TGTGCCAGCAGCATCCGGACAGGGTATTATACTGGAAACACCATATATTTT. Its translation is CASSIRTGYYTGNTIYF.